This TCR beta chain was identified in a study of T cells of healthy individuals. V was cut by 6 bases and J by 3 bases, with 17 bases left in between. The CDR3 totals 14 residues. The germline CDR1 and CDR2 sequences are SQVTM and ANQGSEA. TCRdb redid the calling of the 5' RACE reads with MiXCR, one entry per CDR3 protein. Of 90,000 to 100,000 distinct CDR3 sequences in the sample, around 17% were seen once. This clonotype showed up just a few times. This chain links TRBV29-1 with TRBJ2-5, with D possibly TRBD2 on 5 matching bases. This TCR was recovered from a human donor in good health. The CDR3 DNA follows: TGCAGCGTCATCCCGGACCTGCGGGAAGAGACCCAGTACTTC. It yields the protein CSVIPDLREETQYF. The full variable domain, rest sourced from reference TRBV29-1 and TRBJ2-5, is SAVISQKPSRDICQRGTSLTIQCQVDSQVTMMFWYRQQPGQSLTLIATANQGSEATYESGFVIDKFPISRPNLTFSTLTVSNMSPEDSSIYLCSVIPDLREETQYFGPGTRLLVL.